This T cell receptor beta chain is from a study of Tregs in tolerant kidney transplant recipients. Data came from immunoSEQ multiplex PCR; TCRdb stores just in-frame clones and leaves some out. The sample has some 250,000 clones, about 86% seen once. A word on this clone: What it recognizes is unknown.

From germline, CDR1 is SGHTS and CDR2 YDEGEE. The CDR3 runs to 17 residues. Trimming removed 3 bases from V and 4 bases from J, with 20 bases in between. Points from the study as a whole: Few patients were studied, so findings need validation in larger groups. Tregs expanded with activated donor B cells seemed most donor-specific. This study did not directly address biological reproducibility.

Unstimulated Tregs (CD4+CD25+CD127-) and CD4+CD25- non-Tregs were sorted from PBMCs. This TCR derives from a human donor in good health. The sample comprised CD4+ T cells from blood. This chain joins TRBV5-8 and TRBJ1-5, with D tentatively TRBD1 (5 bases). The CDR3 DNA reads TGTGCCAGCAGCTCCCCCGGATGGGGGGTCTTTAATCAGCCCCAGCATTTT. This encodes CASSSPGWGVFNQPQHF.